The 19 T cell receptor beta chains presented below share a single source sample, sequenced in a study of CD4 T cells in relation to SARS-CoV-2 and coronaviruses (TCRdb year 2021). Library prep was done by the immunoSEQ multiplex PCR assay. This is the immuneACCESS table as TCRdb keeps it, with only in-frame sequences that have V and J called. A part of the clones is gone; compared with another copy, unresolved V genes explain less than half, and the rest is unexplained. The sample includes more than 15,000 clones, with roughly three quarters observed a single time. The ten biggest clones cover approximately 10% of the sample. CD4+ T cells from unexposed donors were collected before the COVID-19 pandemic (2011-2018). The EasySep CD4+ T cell isolation kit was used to isolate CD4+ T cells once the cultures had run for roughly 9 days. Their target antigens are unknown. Sequencing input: CD4+ T cells from PBMCs, cultured in vitro. The receptors originated from a human donor in good health.

This chain links TRBV4-3 with TRBJ1-2; D possibly corresponds to TRBD1 (5 bases). CDR1 LGHNA and CDR2 YSLEER come from the germline V gene. There are 14 residues in the CDR3. The V and J ends lost 1 base and 2 bases respectively, with 8 bases between them. The CDR3 here is CASSQVRGNYGYTF. DNA of the CDR3: TGCGCCAGCAGCCAAGTAAGGGGAAACTATGGCTACACCTTC.

The chain employs TRBV7-9 and TRBJ2-2; no reliable D call. The germline V gene encodes CDR1 SEHNR and CDR2 FQNEAQ (reference sequence). Deletions cut 3 bases from V and 7 bases from J, with 9 bases between. This CDR3 spans 13 amino acids. The CDR3 sequence is CASSFKADGELFF. The CDR3 region has the DNA TGTGCCAGCAGCTTTAAAGCCGACGGGGAGCTGTTTTTT.

CDR3: CASSPDLGEETQYF. The CDR3 bases are TGCGCCAGCAGCCCGGACTTGGGGGAAGAGACCCAGTACTTC. This rearrangement joins TRBV5-1 to TRBJ2-5; the D call may be TRBD1 or TRBD2 (5 bases each). Looked up from germline, CDR1 is SGHRS and CDR2 is YFSETQ. This CDR3 spans 14 amino acids. The ends were cut back, 4 bases at V and 3 bases at J, with 13 bases in the middle.

This clone was seen a single time. This sequence joins TRBV5-1 and TRBJ2-6; D unresolved. The CDR3 is 16 amino acids. Germline-derived CDR1 and CDR2 are SGHRS and YFSETQ. With 6 bases removed from V and 0 bases from J, the gap between germline ends came to 13 bases. CDR3 loop: CASTHTTVSGANVLTF. The CDR3 DNA reads as TGCGCCAGCACCCATACTACAGTCTCTGGGGCCAACGTCCTGACTTTC.

The V and J genes are TRBV30 and TRBJ2-6, with unresolved D. The CDR3 consists of 20 residues. Looked up from germline, CDR1 is GTSNPN and CDR2 is SVGIG (reference sequence). Trimming removed 0 bases at V and 2 bases at J, with 23 bases between. CDR3 DNA sequence: TGTGCCTGGAGTGTAGGGCCGTTTCTTCCAACGAATGCTGGGGCCAACGTCCTGACTTTC. Its translation: CAWSVGPFLPTNAGANVLTF.

The genes are TRBV7-9 and TRBJ1-6, with unresolved D. This CDR3 has 13 amino acids. Germline V gene sequence: CDR1 SEHNR, CDR2 FQNEAQ (reference sequence). Deletions cut 3 bases from V and 7 bases from J, with 7 bases between. The CDR3 protein is CASSLSLNSPLHF. CDR3 in DNA: TGTGCCAGCAGCTTGAGTCTCAATTCACCCCTCCACTTT.

In this sample, this clone is large (0.1 to 1%). The chain couples TRBV19 to TRBJ2-1; D is uncertain. The CDR3 is made up of 12 amino acids. Germline V gives CDR1 LNHDA, CDR2 SQIVND (reference sequence). The V end lost 3 bases, the J end lost 4 bases, and 4 bases lay between the germline ends. As DNA, the CDR3 is TGTGCCAGTAGTATTAGGTACAATGAGCAGTTCTTC. Residues: CASSIRYNEQFF.

The V and J genes are TRBV6-5 and TRBJ1-2, with a weak D call TRBD1 (5 bases). The CDR3 has 14 amino acids. Germline-derived CDR1 and CDR2 are MNHEY and SVGAGI. Trimming took off 5 bases at V and 2 bases at J, with 12 bases between the two ends. The CDR3 sequence is CASSRAGTNYGYTF. The CDR3 DNA reads TGTGCCAGCAGTCGTGCCGGGACCAACTATGGCTACACCTTC.

V usage is TRBV12-3 or TRBV12-4 and J usage is TRBJ2-5; the match to TRBD1 covers 8 bases. The CDR3 consists of 12 residues. The V gene end was trimmed by 8 bases and the J gene end by 4 bases; junction bases not matched to a gene: 3. The CDR3 DNA sequence: TGTGCCAGCTCCAGGGGGCCAGAGACCCAGTACTTC. Translating it yields CASSRGPETQYF.

The chain links TRBV5-4 to TRBJ2-5, with 10 bases matching TRBD2. This CDR3 has 15 residues. J was trimmed by 6 bases and V by 0 bases; bases with no gene match: 5. Looked up from germline, CDR1 is SGHNT and CDR2 is YYREEE (reference sequence). CDR3 in amino acids: CASSLGLAGAQTQYF. Written as DNA, the CDR3 is TGTGCCAGCAGCTTGGGGCTAGCGGGGGCTCAGACCCAGTACTTC.

This clone turned up a few times. J is TRBJ1-5 and V is TRBV28; D may be TRBD1 (5 bases). This CDR3 comprises 14 residues. CDR1 is MDHEN, CDR2 SYDVKM, per germline. The V end was cut by 3 bases, the J end by 4 bases, with 10 bases between. This CDR3 reads CASSFFGGNQPQHF. The CDR3 DNA reads as TGTGCCAGCAGTTTCTTTGGGGGGAATCAGCCCCAGCATTTT.

This clone was found a few times. V is TRBV18 and J is TRBJ2-1, with TRBD2 matching over 7 bases. Germline assignment: CDR1 KGHSH and CDR2 LQKENI. This CDR3 spans 15 amino acids. V was clipped by 1 base and J by 1 base; unmatched bases: 1. The CDR3 loop reads CASSPRAGSYNEQFF. CDR3 DNA sequence: TGTGCCAGCTCACCACGAGCGGGGTCCTACAATGAGCAGTTCTTC.

The chain uses TRBV6-5 and TRBJ2-4; 7 positions agree with TRBD1. This CDR3 region has 12 residues. V gave up 10 bases and J gave up 6 bases; unmatched junction bases: 6. The V gene's germline CDR1 is MNHEY and CDR2 SVGAGI. The CDR3, as DNA: TGTGCCATCAAACGGGACAGAAACATTCAGTACTTC. This encodes CAIKRDRNIQYF.

A few counts support this clone. V usage is TRBV4-3 and J usage is TRBJ1-6; D remains ambiguous. CDR1 and CDR2 from the germline V gene are LGHNA and YSLEER. The CDR3 runs 15 residues. Deletions cut 0 bases from V and 2 bases from J, with 5 bases between. The CDR3 bases are TGCGCCAGCAGCCAAGATGCGACCTATAATTCACCCCTCCACTTT. This codes for CASSQDATYNSPLHF.

The V gene is TRBV6-5, the J gene TRBJ1-1, with D possibly matching TRBD1 (6 bases). Germline V CDR1 and CDR2: MNHEY, SVGAGI. V was shortened by 10 bases and J by 4 bases, with 16 bases between the two germline ends. This CDR3 has 13 residues. The CDR3 loop reads CATSGVPGTEAFF. CDR3 bases: TGTGCCACCTCAGGGGTCCCCGGCACTGAAGCTTTCTTT.

V usage is TRBV18 and J usage is TRBJ1-4, with a weak D call TRBD1 (6 bases). V lost 4 bases and J lost 4, with 10 bases in between. The V gene's germline CDR1 is KGHSH and CDR2 LQKENI. The CDR3 extends over 14 amino acids. Here the CDR3 DNA reads TGTGCCAGCTCACGGGGGCCTAATAATGAAAAACTGTTTTTT. As protein: CASSRGPNNEKLFF.

The CDR3: CASINQGNTIYF. CDR3 sequence (DNA): TGTGCCAGCATCAATCAGGGAAACACCATATATTTT. The chain combines TRBV12-3 or TRBV12-4 with TRBJ1-3; D is uncertain. The CDR3 has 12 amino acids. V was shortened by 7 bases and J by 4 bases, with 8 bases between the two germline ends.

V is TRBV2 and J is TRBJ1-1, with D perhaps matching TRBD1 (5 bases). The germline V gene has CDR1 SNHLY and CDR2 FYNNEI. The V gene lost 8 bases and the J gene lost 3 bases, with 7 bases spanning the gap. There are 11 residues in the CDR3. CDR3 in amino acids: CASGGDTEAFF. The DNA of the CDR3 is TGTGCCAGCGGGGGGGACACTGAAGCTTTCTTT.

This clone was seen a few times. The CDR3 loop reads CASRSGGPYNEQFF. CDR3 bases: TGTGCCAGCAGAAGCGGGGGTCCCTACAATGAGCAGTTCTTC. V and J are TRBV6-1 and TRBJ2-1; TRBD2 matches at 8 bases. CDR1 is MNHNS, CDR2 SASEGT, per germline. Trimming cost V 6 bases and J 2 bases; bases outside gene matches: 3. The length of the CDR3 is 14 residues.